This T cell receptor beta chain is drawn from a study of cytomegalovirus exposure and HLA in healthy donors. Study results and limitations: Later on, an analysis tied approximately 17,000 TCR beta sequences to HLA alleles at 0.05 false discovery rate. Presence/absence analyses took donor sequencing depth as roughly uniform.

The PCR contained 60 Vbeta and 13 Jbeta primers. The repertoire was sequenced with immunoSEQ multiplex PCR; TCRdb's copy has only in-frame clones and lacks some. This listing includes 180,000 or so clones. About this clone itself: Its antigen is unknown.

The junction had 6 bases not matched to a gene; V was cut back by 1 base and J by 5 bases. Per the germline V gene, CDR1 is LGHNA and CDR2 is YSLEER. This CDR3 spans 17 amino acids. The sample taken for sequencing was PBMCs. The chain is built from TRBV4-3 and TRBJ2-2; 11 nucleotides agree with TRBD2. This TCR derives from a woman under 30 in good health and CMV-seropositive. The CDR3 DNA reads TGCGCCAGCAGCCAAGTAGCGGGGGGGGCCGGAACCGGGGAGCTGTTTTTT. This sequence encodes CASSQVAGGAGTGELFF.